The entry below describes one T cell receptor beta chain. This record belongs to a study of control samples from healthy donors and cancer patients. The germline gives CDR1 MNHEY, CDR2 SVGAGI. V lost 5 bases and J lost 7, with 12 bases in between. The CDR3 is made up of 13 amino acids. Here immunoSEQ multiplex PCR was the method, and the copy in TCRdb shows in-frame clones only, minus some. The profile covers 45,000 to 60,000 clones, with around 90% appearing a single time and roughly an eighth taken by the ten largest. The sequenced material came from PBMCs. The receptor was derived from a man between 60 and 75 years old with head and neck cancer. The rearrangement uses TRBV6-5 and TRBJ1-5; D remains unclear. CDR3 coding DNA: TGTGCCAGCAGTACTAAGGCGGCCCAGCCCCAGCATTTT. It translates to CASSTKAAQPQHF.